This T cell receptor beta chain was sequenced in a study of blood T cell repertoires in COVID-19. Study-level information: Specimens from acute and convalescent COVID-19 originated in the United States, Italy and Spain.

This CDR3 region has 14 residues. Trimming took 5 bases from V and 1 from J, leaving 11 bases between them. Looked up from germline, CDR1 is SGHAT and CDR2 is FQNNGV. Membership in each cohort depended on participant-reported clinical history. A COVID-19 case had been met by exposed participants during the 2 weeks before study entry. The sample holds one count of this clone. Only in-frame clones appear in the TCRdb table, and some are missing; sequencing was by immunoSEQ multiplex PCR. This table holds 200,000 to 300,000 clones, approximately 89% found once. What was sequenced was PBMCs or T cells enriched from blood (not recorded which). The receptor was isolated from a woman aged 40 to 50 who had been exposed to COVID-19. V usage is TRBV11-2 and J usage is TRBJ1-2; a possible D gene is TRBD1 (6 bases). CDR3 in DNA: TGTGCCAGCAGCCTCAACAGGGTTAACTATGGCTACACCTTC. Its protein product is CASSLNRVNYGYTF.